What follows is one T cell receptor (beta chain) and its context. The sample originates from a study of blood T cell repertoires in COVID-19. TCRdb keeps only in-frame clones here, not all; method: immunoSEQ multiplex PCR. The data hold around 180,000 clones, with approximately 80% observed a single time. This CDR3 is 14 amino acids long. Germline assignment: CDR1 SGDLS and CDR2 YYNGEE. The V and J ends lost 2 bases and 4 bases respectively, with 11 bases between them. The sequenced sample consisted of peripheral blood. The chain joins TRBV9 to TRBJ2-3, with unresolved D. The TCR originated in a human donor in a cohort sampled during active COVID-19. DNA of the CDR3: TGTGCCAGCAGCGTCGAAGGCAGGCCAGATACGCAGTATTTT. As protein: CASSVEGRPDTQYF.